This note documents a single T cell receptor (beta chain) sequence. No antigen is known for it. The V and J ends lost 6 bases and 10 bases respectively, with 18 bases between them. Germline V gene lookup returns CDR1 SQVTM and CDR2 ANQGSEA. The CDR3 runs to 12 residues. This entry belongs to a study of PD-1 blockade in classical Hodgkin lymphoma. Points from the study as a whole: When set against healthy donors, newly diagnosed patients were reported to show lower baseline TCR diversity. The CD4+ diversity rise by C4D1 was clearest in complete responders.

Here immunoSEQ multiplex PCR was the method, and the copy in TCRdb shows in-frame clones only, minus some. Seen here are about 36,000 clones, approximately 69% observed once, and the top ten hold around 14%. Each and every patient relapsed after autologous stem cell transplantation, and patients got differing brentuximab vedotin exposure. J is TRBJ1-1 and V is TRBV29-1, with D perhaps matching TRBD1 (6 bases). This sequence originates from a human donor with classical Hodgkin lymphoma. The material was peripheral blood mononuclear cells (PBMCs), obtained before the second cycle of nivolumab. CDR3 sequence: CSVARQAGLAFF. CDR3 bases: TGCAGCGTCGCCCGACAGGCCGGGTTAGCTTTCTTT.